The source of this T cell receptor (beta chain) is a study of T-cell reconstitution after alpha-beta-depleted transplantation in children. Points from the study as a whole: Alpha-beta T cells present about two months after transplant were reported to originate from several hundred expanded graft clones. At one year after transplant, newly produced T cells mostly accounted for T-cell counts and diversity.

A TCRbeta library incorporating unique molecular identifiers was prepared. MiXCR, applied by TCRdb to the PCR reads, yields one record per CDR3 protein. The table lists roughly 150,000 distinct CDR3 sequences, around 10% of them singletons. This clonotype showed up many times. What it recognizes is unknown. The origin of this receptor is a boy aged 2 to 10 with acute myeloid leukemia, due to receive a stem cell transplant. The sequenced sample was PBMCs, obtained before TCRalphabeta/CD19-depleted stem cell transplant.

This chain's CDR3 is CASSESTETQYF. The CDR3 DNA reads as TGCGCCAGCAGTGAGTCGACAGAGACCCAGTACTTC. The chain employs TRBV10-2 and TRBJ2-5; the D is unclear. CDR1 WSHSY and CDR2 SAAADI come from the germline V gene. Trimming shortened V by 0 bases and J by 4 bases, and 3 bases separated the two germline ends. This CDR3 spans 12 amino acids.